This T cell receptor (beta chain) was recovered during a study of control samples from healthy donors and cancer patients. TCRdb's copy holds only in-frame clones and misses some; the assay was immunoSEQ multiplex PCR. The sample records roughly 130,000 clones, about 93% being singletons. Trimming took off 6 bases at V and 4 bases at J, with 24 bases between the two ends. The CDR3 consists of 18 residues. Germline assignment: CDR1 SGHTA and CDR2 FQGNSA. The V and J genes are TRBV7-2 and TRBJ2-2; a possible D gene is TRBD1 (6 bases). The sample was blood. The sequence was collected from a man between 18 and 35 years old in good health. The CDR3 spells CASSRVGAARGRTGELFF. CDR3 coding DNA: TGTGCCAGCAGTCGAGTGGGGGCAGCGAGGGGCCGCACCGGGGAGCTGTTTTTT.